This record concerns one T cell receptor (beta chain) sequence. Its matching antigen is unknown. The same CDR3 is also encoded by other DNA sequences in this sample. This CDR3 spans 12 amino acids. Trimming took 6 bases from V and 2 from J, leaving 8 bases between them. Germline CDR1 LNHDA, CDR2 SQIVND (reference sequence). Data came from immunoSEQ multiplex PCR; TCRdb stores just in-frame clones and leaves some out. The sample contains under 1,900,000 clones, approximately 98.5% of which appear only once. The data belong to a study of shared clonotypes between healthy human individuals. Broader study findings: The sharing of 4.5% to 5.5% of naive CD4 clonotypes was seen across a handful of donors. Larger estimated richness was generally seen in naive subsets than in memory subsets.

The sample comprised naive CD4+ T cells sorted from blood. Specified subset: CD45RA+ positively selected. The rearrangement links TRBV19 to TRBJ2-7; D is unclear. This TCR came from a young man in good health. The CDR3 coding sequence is TGTGCCAGTAGCACCGGACCCTACGAGCAGTACTTC. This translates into CASSTGPYEQYF.